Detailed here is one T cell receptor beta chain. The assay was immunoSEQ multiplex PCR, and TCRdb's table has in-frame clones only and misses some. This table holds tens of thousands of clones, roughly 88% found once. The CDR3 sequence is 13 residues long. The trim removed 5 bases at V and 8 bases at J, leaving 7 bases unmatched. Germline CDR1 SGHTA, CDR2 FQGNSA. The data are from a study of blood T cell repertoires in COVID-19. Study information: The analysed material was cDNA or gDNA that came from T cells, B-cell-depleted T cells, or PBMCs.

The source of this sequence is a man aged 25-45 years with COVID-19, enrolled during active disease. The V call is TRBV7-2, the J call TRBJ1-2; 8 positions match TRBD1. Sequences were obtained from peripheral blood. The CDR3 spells CASSREQGGGYTF. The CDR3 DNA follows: TGTGCCAGCAGCCGGGAACAGGGGGGCGGCTACACCTTC.